The 24 T cell receptor beta chains reported below all come from one sample, sequenced in a study of control samples from healthy donors and cancer patients. Clones were read by immunoSEQ multiplex PCR, and TCRdb kept only the in-frame ones, dropping some. The repertoire consists of around 76,000 clones, with roughly nine tenths occurring once and the leading ten covering around 9.5%. Sequencing used PBMCs. The origin of the receptors is a woman between 45 and 65 years old with colorectal cancer.

The genes are TRBV9 and TRBJ2-3; unclear D gene. The V and J ends lost 0 bases and 0 bases respectively, with 8 bases between them. The CDR3 length is 15 residues. Germline lookup yields CDR1 SGDLS and CDR2 YYNGEE. CDR3 bases: TGTGCCAGCAGCGTAGGGGTTTCTAGCACAGATACGCAGTATTTT. This translates into CASSVGVSSTDTQYF.

The chain couples TRBV4-1 to TRBJ2-1; TRBD2 matches at 10 bases. V lost 4 bases and J lost 7; bases outside the gene matches: 13. The CDR3 spans 17 residues. Germline loops: CDR1 MGHRA, CDR2 YSYEKL. CDR3 loop: CASSPRRESGGGNEQFF. The CDR3 DNA is TGCGCCAGCAGCCCTCGACGTGAAAGCGGGGGGGGAAATGAGCAGTTCTTC.

V usage is TRBV5-4 and J usage is TRBJ2-1, with TRBD1 matching 9 bases. The CDR3 is 13 amino acids. V lost 4 bases to trimming and J lost 7 bases; unmatched junction nucleotides: 3. Germline assignment: CDR1 SGHNT and CDR2 YYREEE (reference sequence). In DNA, the CDR3 is TGTGCCAGCAGCCCCGGGACAGGGAATGAGCAGTTCTTC. This gives the protein CASSPGTGNEQFF.

The chain recombines TRBV2 with TRBJ1-4; 10 bases align to TRBD1. V lost 6 bases to trimming and J lost 4 bases; unmatched junction nucleotides: 5. In germline, CDR1 is SNHLY, CDR2 FYNNEI. The CDR3 consists of 15 residues. Here the CDR3 reads CASSLGTGVNEKLFF. Written as DNA, the CDR3 is TGTGCCAGCAGCCTCGGGACAGGGGTTAATGAAAAACTGTTTTTT.

For the CDR3, the DNA is TGTGCCAGTAGTAAGGGAGGGACCACTGAAGCTTTCTTT. Its protein is CASSKGGTTEAFF. V is TRBV19 and J is TRBJ1-1; D possibly corresponds to TRBD1 (5 bases). Germline assignment: CDR1 LNHDA and CDR2 SQIVND (reference sequence). V shed 4 bases and J shed 4 bases, with 10 bases lying between them. The CDR3 is 13 amino acids.

V usage is TRBV9 and J usage is TRBJ2-1; 9 bases align to TRBD2. CDR1 and CDR2 (germline): SGDLS, YYNGEE. With V trimmed by 0 bases and J by 4 bases, 5 bases remained unmatched. This CDR3 has 16 residues. CDR3 loop: CASSVEASGTYNEQFF. The CDR3 bases are TGTGCCAGCAGCGTAGAAGCTAGCGGGACTTACAATGAGCAGTTCTTC.

This chain uses TRBV20-1 with TRBJ2-5; no firm D call. The V gene's germline CDR1 is DFQATT and CDR2 SNEGSKA (reference sequence). CDR3 length equals 11 residues. Trimming shortened V by 4 bases and J by 1 base, and 4 bases separated the two germline ends. The CDR3 nucleotides read TGCAGTGCTACCCCCCAAGAGACCCAGTACTTC. It codes for CSATPQETQYF.

The genes are TRBV2 and TRBJ1-4; TRBD1 matches at 10 bases. CDR1 SNHLY and CDR2 FYNNEI come from the germline V gene. Unmatched junction bases numbered 4, after V lost 4 bases and J lost 5 bases. The CDR3 is made up of 15 amino acids. CDR3 loop: CASSAGQGFNEKLFF. In DNA, the CDR3 is TGTGCCAGCAGTGCGGGACAGGGGTTCAATGAAAAACTGTTTTTT.

The chain uses TRBV4-3 and TRBJ1-6; maybe TRBD1 (6 bases). The germline CDR1 and CDR2 sequences are LGHNA and YSLEER. V was cut by 0 bases and J by 9 bases, with 21 bases left in between. The length of the CDR3 is 18 residues. CDR3: CASSQDSGGGRLGSPLHF. Here the CDR3 DNA reads TGCGCCAGCAGCCAAGATAGTGGGGGGGGGCGTCTAGGTTCACCCCTCCACTTT.

Only one count was recorded for this clone. The chain has TRBV5-4 and TRBJ2-5, with D perhaps matching TRBD1 (6 bases). Trimming pared 4 bases from V and 5 bases from J, leaving 24 bases between. There are 17 residues in the CDR3. Germline values: CDR1 SGHNT, CDR2 YYREEE (reference sequence). The CDR3 sequence: CASSPAPWDIPAETQYF. The CDR3 DNA reads TGTGCCAGCAGCCCTGCTCCCTGGGACATCCCTGCGGAGACCCAGTACTTC.

This clone was counted between two and nine times. The V and J genes are TRBV27 and TRBJ1-3; no firm D call. The CDR3 consists of 14 residues. Germline CDR1 is MNHEY and CDR2 is SMNVEV (reference sequence). Trimming left V 6 bases short and J 0 bases short, with 9 bases between. The CDR3 protein is CASRPLGSGNTIYF. In DNA, the CDR3 is TGTGCCAGCAGACCTCTCGGCTCTGGAAACACCATATATTTT.

The chain employs TRBV7-2 and TRBJ2-5, with 9 bases fitting TRBD1. CDR3 length: 14 amino acids. Trimming removed 4 bases from V and 5 bases from J; junction bases left unmatched: 5. Germline assignment: CDR1 SGHTA and CDR2 FQGNSA. For the CDR3, the DNA is TGTGCCAGCAGCTCCGACAGGGGGTGGGAGACCCAGTACTTC. It is translated as CASSSDRGWETQYF.

DNA for the CDR3: TGTGCCAGCTCAAGGGTGGCGAACACTGAAGCTTTCTTT. This sequence encodes CASSRVANTEAFF. This chain uses TRBV18 with TRBJ1-1; no clear D gene. Germline CDR1 KGHSH, CDR2 LQKENI. The CDR3 consists of 13 residues. The ends were cut back, 5 bases at V and 1 base at J, with 8 bases in the middle. Full variable domain (missing parts from reference TRBV18 and TRBJ1-1): NAGVMQNPRHLVRRRGQEARLRCSPMKGHSHVYWYRQLPEEGLKFMVYLQKENIIDESGMPKERFSAEFPKEGPSILRIQQVVRGDSAAYFCASSRVANTEAFFGQGTRLTVV.

V is TRBV28 and J is TRBJ2-3; a possible D gene is TRBD2 (6 bases). The V gene lost 5 bases and the J gene lost 0 bases, with 9 bases spanning the gap. Germline lookup yields CDR1 MDHEN and CDR2 SYDVKM. The CDR3 length is 14 residues. The CDR3 region is CASSGAGSTDTQYF. CDR3 in DNA: TGTGCCAGCAGTGGTGCGGGGAGCACAGATACGCAGTATTTT.

V and J are TRBV6-2 or TRBV6-3 and TRBJ2-6, with D possibly matching TRBD1 (6 bases). CDR1 and CDR2 from the germline V gene are MNHEY and SVGEGT. CDR3 size: 16 residues. V was cut by 6 bases and J by 3 bases, with 15 bases left in between. The CDR3 spells CASSQGWGFGANVLTF. DNA of the CDR3: TGTGCCAGCAGCCAGGGGTGGGGGTTTGGGGCCAACGTCCTGACTTTC.

This clone occurred many times. This sequence joins TRBV6-6 and TRBJ2-7; TRBD1 aligns across 7 bases. Unmatched junction bases numbered 7, after V lost 5 bases and J lost 3 bases. Germline V gene sequence: CDR1 MNHNY, CDR2 SVGAGI (reference sequence). The CDR3 runs to 14 residues. The CDR3 loop is CASSTSTGDYEQYV. CDR3 nucleotides: TGTGCCAGCAGTACATCAACAGGGGACTACGAGCAGTACGTC.

This chain links TRBV4-1 with TRBJ1-1, with unresolved D. V lost 3 bases and J 1 base, leaving 12 bases between the germline ends. CDR1 and CDR2 (germline): MGHRA, YSYEKL. The CDR3 is made up of 15 amino acids. CDR3 loop: CASSHKLEGNTEAFF. DNA for the CDR3: TGCGCCAGCAGCCACAAGTTGGAAGGGAACACTGAAGCTTTCTTT.

The V and J genes are TRBV5-1 and TRBJ1-5, with unresolved D. Germline V lookup: CDR1 SGHRS, CDR2 YFSETQ. The CDR3 consists of 13 residues. The V and J ends lost 0 bases and 4 bases respectively, with 5 bases between them. CDR3 amino acids: CASSLEWNQPQHF. The CDR3 bases are TGCGCCAGCAGCTTGGAATGGAATCAGCCCCAGCATTTT.

V is TRBV13 and J is TRBJ1-1; D remains unclear. This CDR3 is built from 16 residues. Germline loops: CDR1 PRHDT, CDR2 FYEKMQ (reference sequence). V was shortened by 0 bases and J by 0 bases, with 11 bases between the two germline ends. DNA for the CDR3: TGTGCCAGCAGCTTAGGCAGCTTACTAATGAACACTGAAGCTTTCTTT. This translates into CASSLGSLLMNTEAFF.

This clone was seen only once. J is TRBJ1-5 and V is TRBV3-1 (or the pseudogene TRBV3-2), with D tentatively TRBD1 (6 bases). V dropped 0 bases and J dropped 7 bases, with 13 bases sitting between them. Germline V gene sequence: CDR1 LGHDT, CDR2 YNNKEL (reference sequence). This CDR3 has 15 residues. In nucleotides, the CDR3 is TGTGCCAGCAGCCAAGAGTCGGGGGCAGGGCAGCCCCAGCATTTT. Translating it yields CASSQESGAGQPQHF.

DNA for the CDR3: TGTGCCAGCAGTTTAAAAATCCCTAGCGGGGGGGCTTTTGAGCAGTTCTTC. The encoded protein is CASSLKIPSGGAFEQFF. V gene TRBV27 combines with J gene TRBJ2-1, with 12 bases fitting TRBD2. In germline, CDR1 is MNHEY, CDR2 SMNVEV (reference sequence). CDR3 size: 17 residues. The V segment lost 2 bases and the J segment 9 bases; nucleotides outside the gene matches: 11.

The CDR3 nucleotides read TGTGCCAGTAGTATGGACACCTCGGGCAATCAGCCCCAGCATTTT. This translates into CASSMDTSGNQPQHF. The V and J genes are TRBV19 and TRBJ1-5; TRBD1 is a possible D gene (5 bases). This CDR3 has 15 amino acids. Germline V gene data show CDR1 as LNHDA and CDR2 as SQIVND (reference sequence). Trimming left V 3 bases short and J 2 bases short, with 11 bases between.

The rearrangement links TRBV7-2 to TRBJ1-1; possible D gene TRBD1, 6 bases. The germline gives CDR1 SGHTA, CDR2 FQGNSA. Trimming removed 8 bases from V and 10 bases from J, with 14 bases in between. The CDR3 is made up of 11 amino acids. This CDR3 is CASLDRLRAFF. Here the CDR3 DNA reads TGTGCCAGCCTCGACAGGCTACGAGCTTTCTTT.

This clone was recorded once. The V gene is TRBV5-8, the J gene TRBJ2-3; possibly TRBD2 for D (6 bases). From germline, CDR1 is SGHTS and CDR2 YDEGEE. Trimming left V 2 bases short and J 1 base short, with 11 bases between. This CDR3 is 15 amino acids long. The CDR3 protein is CASSLPGEGTDTQYF. CDR3 bases: TGTGCCAGCAGCTTACCGGGGGAGGGCACAGATACGCAGTATTTT.